Following are 21 T cell receptor beta chains from one sample sequenced in a study of blood T cell repertoires in COVID-19. The protocol was immunoSEQ multiplex PCR, while the TCRdb copy is restricted to in-frame clones and leaves out a portion. Of some 460,000 clones detected, around 90% appear once; the ten largest clones hold around 0.64%. The sequencing sample was made of PBMCs or T cells enriched from blood (not recorded which). These receptors were collected from a woman aged 18-35 years who had recovered from COVID-19.

The table lists this clone with a few counts. The chain is built from TRBV4-1 and TRBJ1-5, with D unclear. This CDR3 spans 14 amino acids. The V gene lost 4 bases and the J gene lost 4 bases, with 11 bases spanning the gap. Per the germline V gene, CDR1 is MGHRA and CDR2 is YSYEKL. This CDR3 reads CASSRIEVNQPQHF. The CDR3 nucleotides are TGCGCCAGCAGCCGAATAGAGGTTAATCAGCCCCAGCATTTT.

The chain joins TRBV2 to TRBJ1-2; weak D call: TRBD1 (6 bases). The CDR3 loop spans 14 amino acids. Germline values: CDR1 SNHLY, CDR2 FYNNEI. Trimming shortened V by 4 bases and J by 5 bases, and 14 bases separated the two germline ends. CDR3 DNA: TGTGCCAGCAGTGGGGGCTACAGGGATTATGGCTACACCTTC. It specifies CASSGGYRDYGYTF.

This sequence joins TRBV12-5 and TRBJ2-5; maybe TRBD1 (5 bases). Germline CDR1 and CDR2: LGHNT and FRNRAP. This CDR3 has 16 residues. Trimming took off 0 bases at V and 3 bases at J, with 14 bases between the two ends. This chain's CDR3 is CASGLVPRIGEETQYF. For the CDR3, the DNA is TGTGCTAGTGGTTTGGTACCCCGGATAGGGGAAGAGACCCAGTACTTC.

V and J are TRBV15 and TRBJ1-5; 7 positions agree with TRBD1. CDR3 size: 17 residues. Trimming at V came to 0 bases and at J to 2 bases, leaving 7 bases not matched to a gene. The germline V gene has CDR1 LNHNV and CDR2 YYDKDF (reference sequence). The CDR3 sequence is CATSRDRRQGGNQPQHF. Here the CDR3 DNA reads TGTGCCACCAGCAGAGATCGGCGACAGGGCGGCAATCAGCCCCAGCATTTT.

The V call is TRBV4-1, the J call TRBJ1-2, with 10 bases aligning to TRBD1. Trimming removed 3 bases from V and 8 bases from J; junction bases left unmatched: 12. Germline lookup yields CDR1 MGHRA and CDR2 YSYEKL. CDR3 length equals 16 residues. CDR3 sequence: CASSHSRKGQGKGYTF. CDR3 coding DNA: TGCGCCAGCAGCCACTCGAGGAAGGGACAGGGGAAAGGCTACACCTTC.

The rearrangement links TRBV11-1 to TRBJ2-7; D uncertain. Germline lookup yields CDR1 SGHAT and CDR2 FQDESV (reference sequence). Trimming removed 4 bases at V and 2 bases at J, with 9 bases between. This CDR3 region has 13 residues. The CDR3 DNA follows: TGTGCCAGCAGCTCCCAGTTTACCTACGAGCAGTACTTC. It specifies CASSSQFTYEQYF.

V usage is TRBV27 and J usage is TRBJ2-7; D perhaps matches TRBD1 (6 bases). V lost 2 bases, J lost 6 bases, and 20 bases lay in between. The CDR3 length is 16 residues. Germline V gene lookup returns CDR1 MNHEY and CDR2 SMNVEV (reference sequence). DNA for the CDR3: TGTGCCAGCAGTTTAAGGGGGACGGTCCCCTGGGGCGAGCAGTACTTC. It specifies CASSLRGTVPWGEQYF.

The gene calls are TRBV5-1 and TRBJ2-1, with 8 bases lining up with TRBD1. After removal of 1 base from V and 7 bases from J, the junction contained 13 bases not matched to a gene. Germline V CDR1 and CDR2: SGHRS, YFSETQ. The CDR3 sequence is 17 residues long. The CDR3 bases are TGCGCCAGCAGCTTGTACGGGGAGACAGGGGATCGGAATGAGCAGTTCTTC. This encodes CASSLYGETGDRNEQFF.

The chain uses TRBV5-6 and TRBJ1-2; D ambiguous. Trimming removed 2 bases at V and 4 bases at J, with 15 bases between. The CDR3 extends over 15 amino acids. The V gene's germline CDR1 is SGHDT and CDR2 YYEEEE. In DNA form, the CDR3 reads TGTGCCAGCAGCTTTGGCGTAACTACCATCTATGGCTACACCTTC. Translation: CASSFGVTTIYGYTF.

The chain carries TRBV7-2 and TRBJ2-5; 9 bases match TRBD1. J gave up 4 bases and V 4 bases, and 4 bases lay outside the gene matches. Germline V gene data show CDR1 as SGHTA and CDR2 as FQGNSA. This CDR3 contains 14 residues. The CDR3 nucleotides read TGTGCCAGCAGCTCCCCGGACAGGGGAGAGACCCAGTACTTC. Amino acids: CASSSPDRGETQYF. The variable domain in full, with the rest retrieved from reference TRBV7-2 and TRBJ2-5, is GAGVSQSPSNKVTEKGKDVELRCDPISGHTALYWYRQSLGQGLEFLIYFQGNSAPDKSGLPSDRFSAERTGGSVSTLTIQRTQQEDSAVYLCASSSPDRGETQYFGPGTRLLVL.

The chain links TRBV9 to TRBJ1-3, with D hard to call. CDR1 is SGDLS and CDR2 is YYNGEE in the germline V gene. The CDR3 spans 14 residues. Trimming removed 0 bases at V and 2 bases at J, with 6 bases between. CDR3 loop: CASSVDGAGNTIYF. CDR3 coding DNA: TGTGCCAGCAGCGTAGACGGAGCTGGAAACACCATATATTTT.

This clone turned up a few times. V is TRBV6-5 and J is TRBJ2-1; TRBD2 might be the D (6 bases). The V gene's germline CDR1 is MNHEY and CDR2 SVGAGI. V was pared by 7 bases and J by 9 bases, with 16 bases between. CDR3 size: 13 residues. This CDR3 is CASTSQRRAEQFF. The CDR3 coding sequence is TGTGCCAGCACTTCCCAGCGGAGGGCTGAGCAGTTCTTC.

This clone was recorded only once. The CDR3 is CASSEGTSGGLSPTDTQYF. In nucleotides, the CDR3 is TGTGCCAGCAGTGAAGGGACTAGCGGGGGCCTCAGCCCCACAGATACGCAGTATTTT. The genes are TRBV2 and TRBJ2-3; 13 nucleotides align to TRBD2. Germline assignment: CDR1 SNHLY and CDR2 FYNNEI. The ends lost 1 base at V and 2 bases at J; junction bases unmatched: 9. The CDR3 totals 19 residues.

The chain carries TRBV30 and TRBJ1-1; 7 bases are a match to TRBD1. The CDR3 contains 14 residues. Trimming at V came to 5 bases and at J to 0 bases, leaving 6 bases not matched to a gene. Germline CDR1 GTSNPN, CDR2 SVGIG (reference sequence). In nucleotides, the CDR3 is TGTGCCTGGTCAGGGGGTACCTTGAACACTGAAGCTTTCTTT. Its translation: CAWSGGTLNTEAFF.

This clone was counted once. This rearrangement joins TRBV6-5 to TRBJ1-1, with D unresolved. There are 11 residues in the CDR3. The germline V gene has CDR1 MNHEY and CDR2 SVGAGI. V was pared by 7 bases and J by 7 bases, with 10 bases between. The CDR3 loop is CASTNSFEAFF. DNA for the CDR3: TGTGCCAGCACCAACAGCTTTGAAGCTTTCTTT.

The CDR3 DNA follows: TGCGCCAGCAGCTTGGAGGGGCCGGCTTTCTTT. Translated: CASSLEGPAFF. V is TRBV5-1 and J is TRBJ1-1, with D possibly being TRBD1 (5 bases). Germline assignment: CDR1 SGHRS and CDR2 YFSETQ. The CDR3 consists of 11 residues. V lost 0 bases, J lost 11 bases, and 8 bases lay in between.

V and J are TRBV10-3 and TRBJ2-6, with D possibly TRBD1 on 7 matching bases. In germline, CDR1 is ENHRY, CDR2 SYGVKD. Deletions cut 3 bases from V and 0 bases from J, with 12 bases between. CDR3 length equals 17 residues. In DNA form, the CDR3 reads TGTGCCATCAGTGAAAGGAGGGACAGCTCTGGGGCCAACGTCCTGACTTTC. Protein sequence: CAISERRDSSGANVLTF.

About this clone itself: The sample contains more than one DNA sequence encoding this CDR3. The chain joins TRBV7-9 to TRBJ1-3; 8 bases fit TRBD1. Germline V CDR1 and CDR2: SEHNR, FQNEAQ (reference sequence). The J segment lost 4 bases and the V segment lost 3 bases, leaving 2 bases of the junction unmatched. This CDR3 region has 14 residues. CDR3 DNA: TGTGCCAGCAGCTTGGGGACAGGCGGAAACACCATATATTTT. Encoded protein: CASSLGTGGNTIYF. The complete variable domain, with remaining parts taken from reference TRBV7-9 and TRBJ1-3, reads DTGVSQNPRHKITKRGQNVTFRCDPISEHNRLYWYRQTLGQGPEFLTYFQNEAQLEKSRLLSDRFSAERPKGSFSTLEIQRTEQGDSAMYLCASSLGTGGNTIYFGEGSWLTVV.

This clone was recorded only once. The chain couples TRBV6-2 or TRBV6-3 to TRBJ1-2, with 8 nucleotides matching TRBD1. V was clipped by 5 bases and J by 8 bases; unmatched bases: 10. The CDR3 contains 14 residues. Germline CDR1 is MNHEY and CDR2 is SVGEGT. In DNA form, the CDR3 reads TGTGCCAGCAGTCCCACAGGGGGAAGAGACGGCTACACCTTC. The encoded protein is CASSPTGGRDGYTF.

The gene calls are TRBV30 and TRBJ1-1; D unresolved. This CDR3 comprises 11 residues. The germline gives CDR1 GTSNPN, CDR2 SVGIG (reference sequence). V was trimmed by 4 bases and J by 5 bases, leaving 8 bases between them. In DNA form, the CDR3 reads TGTGCCTGGACCTTCGGGACTGAAGCTTTCTTT. Translating it yields CAWTFGTEAFF.

The rearrangement joins TRBV7-8 to TRBJ2-1, with 14 bases matching TRBD2. V shed 3 bases, J shed 14 bases, and the junction held 9 bases outside the gene matches. This CDR3 is built from 15 residues. Germline values: CDR1 SGHVS, CDR2 FQNEAQ. The CDR3 loop reads CASSFGTSGGPGEFF. The CDR3 coding sequence is TGTGCCAGCAGCTTTGGGACTAGCGGGGGCCCTGGGGAGTTCTTC.